This T cell receptor (beta chain) appears in the sequencing data of a study of blood T cell repertoires in COVID-19. V was pared by 6 bases and J by 6 bases, with 11 bases of the junction left unmatched. The CDR3 is made up of 14 amino acids. CDR1 MNHEY and CDR2 SMNVEV come from the germline V gene (reference sequence). Sequencing used immunoSEQ multiplex PCR; TCRdb keeps in-frame clones, though not all of them. The table has hundreds of thousands of clones, 70% to 90% seen once. The gene calls are TRBV27 and TRBJ2-7, with 7 nucleotides matching TRBD2. Sequencing input: PBMCs or T cells enriched from blood (not recorded which). The receptor was isolated from a man aged 40-49 years who had recovered from COVID-19. CDR3 region: CASRNLGGLIEQYF. CDR3 nucleotide sequence: TGTGCCAGCAGGAATCTGGGAGGGTTGATCGAGCAGTACTTC.